This T cell receptor (beta chain) was captured by sequencing in a study of cytomegalovirus exposure and HLA in healthy donors. General study results and limits: In an earlier analysis, productive rearrangement rates for most beta V segments clustered near 87% or 30%. One later analysis reportedly identified an Asian-associated ancestry cluster that showed fewer N-insertions than the approximately 710-donor mean.

In the PCR, 60 Vbeta and 13 Jbeta primers were used. Produced via immunoSEQ multiplex PCR; TCRdb's table is partial and in-frame only. This repertoire shows under 200,000 clones, 65% to 85% found once; its top ten account for less than 4.5%. Of note for this clone: Its antigen remains unknown.

Germline V gene data show CDR1 as MNHNS and CDR2 as SASEGT. The CDR3 length is 13 residues. The V gene lost 6 bases and the J gene lost 3 bases, with 11 bases spanning the gap. Sequenced material: PBMCs. This rearrangement joins TRBV6-1 to TRBJ1-1; no reliable D call. The source of this sequence is a man in his fifties or sixties in good health and CMV-seronegative. This chain's CDR3 is CASREGWDTEAFF. The CDR3, as DNA: TGTGCCAGCAGAGAGGGTTGGGACACTGAAGCTTTCTTT.